Sequencing of this TCR beta chain was carried out in a study of T-cell reconstitution after alpha-beta-depleted transplantation in children. Study findings and constraints: High day-60 TCRbeta diversity in some patients came from surviving recipient T cells and thymic progenitors. Counts and diversity of T cells one year after transplant came mostly from newly produced T cells. As was reported, about two months after transplant, alpha-beta T cells came from several hundred expanded graft clones.

This clonotype was counted at least ten times. Its antigen is unknown. This CDR3 is 13 amino acids long. CDR1 DFQATT and CDR2 SNEGSKA come from the germline V gene (reference sequence). The germline V and J ends were trimmed by 6 bases and 5 bases, with 17 bases remaining between them. During its preparation, the TCRbeta library received unique molecular identifiers. TCRdb reprocessed the PCR reads via MiXCR and lists one record per CDR3 protein. The sample consists of over 400,000 distinct CDR3 sequences, approximately 41% of them appearing once. This chain uses TRBV20-1 with TRBJ2-7; possible D gene TRBD1, 5 bases. This clonotype was obtained from a girl aged 2-10 years with aplastic anemia, due to receive a stem cell transplant. The sample here was PBMCs, taken before TCRalphabeta/CD19-depleted stem cell transplant. The CDR3 DNA sequence: TGCAGTGCCCAGGGCACCCGATCCCACGAGCAGTACTTC. Protein: CSAQGTRSHEQYF.